These 26 T cell receptor beta chains came from one sample sequenced in a study of T cells expressing NK-cell markers. TCRdb re-called the 5' RACE reads and gives one entry per CDR3 protein, without DNA. The sample includes about 260,000 distinct CDR3 sequences. Sequencing was performed on blood T cells: a sorted CD56 or NKG2C T cell subset, CD4+ or CD8+ T cells, or bulk PBMC T cells (not recorded which). The receptors were gathered from a woman between 18 and 75 years old in good health.

The gene calls are TRBV3-1 and TRBJ2-7; TCRdb's D call, TRBD1, is unchecked because there is no DNA. The V gene's germline CDR1 is LGHDT and CDR2 YNNKEL (reference sequence). This CDR3 comprises 15 residues. CDR3 amino acids: CASSQDKVGKHEQYF.

The chain is built from TRBV27 and TRBJ1-5; checking the TCRdb D call of TRBD1 is not possible without DNA. In germline, CDR1 is MNHEY, CDR2 SMNVEV (reference sequence). This CDR3 is 16 amino acids long. CDR3 loop: CASSPRGAGSNQPQHF.

V gene TRBV5-1 combines with J gene TRBJ1-2. The CDR3 runs 14 residues. CDR1 SGHRS and CDR2 YFSETQ come from the germline V gene. This CDR3 reads CASKSPSEGYGYTF.

The chain employs TRBV18 and TRBJ1-1; the D gene TCRdb calls, TRBD1, cannot be checked with no DNA. CDR1 is KGHSH, CDR2 LQKENI, per germline. The CDR3 contains 15 residues. The CDR3 sequence is CASSLGQGLSTEAFF.

The rearrangement uses TRBV20-1 and TRBJ2-1; TCRdb reports TRBD2, a call that lacks DNA to check it against. The CDR3 contains 15 residues. Germline V gives CDR1 DFQATT, CDR2 SNEGSKA (reference sequence). The CDR3 loop is CSARSGGRAVNEQFF.

The rearrangement uses TRBV9 and TRBJ2-1; as DNA is missing, the TRBD2 call by TCRdb cannot be tested. This CDR3 has 15 amino acids. CDR1 SGDLS and CDR2 YYNGEE come from the germline V gene. The CDR3 region is CASSVGRESGNEQFF. Supplemented by reference TRBV9 and TRBJ2-1, the full variable domain reads DSGVTQTPKHLITATGQRVTLRCSPRSGDLSVYWYQQSLDQGLQFLIQYYNGEERAKGNILERFSAQQFPDLHSELNLSSLELGDSALYFCASSVGRESGNEQFFGPGTRLTVL.

This sequence joins TRBV3-1 and TRBJ1-6. The length of the CDR3 is 14 residues. Germline loops: CDR1 LGHDT, CDR2 YNNKEL (reference sequence). The CDR3: CASSQDTSHSPLHF.

The gene calls are TRBV5-1 and TRBJ1-1; there is no DNA to check the TCRdb D call of TRBD1. Germline V gene sequence: CDR1 SGHRS, CDR2 YFSETQ. This CDR3 spans 15 amino acids. The CDR3 sequence is CASSLAGGADTEAFF.

The V call is TRBV11-2, the J call TRBJ2-3; absent DNA, TCRdb's TRBD2 call cannot be checked. From germline, CDR1 is SGHAT and CDR2 FQNNGV. The CDR3 runs to 16 residues. CDR3 sequence reads: CASSPSRAPSTDTQYF.

The J gene is TRBJ2-1, the V gene TRBV9; TCRdb picks TRBD1, but there is no DNA to check that call. CDR1 SGDLS and CDR2 YYNGEE come from the germline V gene. The CDR3 extends over 17 amino acids. The CDR3 reads CASSVRVRQGAGNEQFF.

The V and J genes are TRBV6-2 or TRBV6-3 and TRBJ2-1. This CDR3 has 16 residues. Per the germline V gene, CDR1 is MNHEY and CDR2 is SVGEGT. CDR3 region: CASSRTGGGSYNEQFF.

The V gene is TRBV12-5, the J gene TRBJ1-1. The CDR3 consists of 20 residues. Looked up from germline, CDR1 is LGHNT and CDR2 is FRNRAP. The CDR3 region is CASGLVLQGPSGRRFTEAFF. The full variable domain, with the rest looked up from reference TRBV12-5 and TRBJ1-1, is DARVTQTPRHKVTEMGQEVTMRCQPILGHNTVFWYRQTMMQGLELLAYFRNRAPLDDSGMPKDRFSAEMPDATLATLKIQPSEPRDSAVYFCASGLVLQGPSGRRFTEAFFGQGTRLTVV.

The chain recombines TRBV15 with TRBJ1-1. This CDR3 comprises 15 residues. Looked up from germline, CDR1 is LNHNV and CDR2 is YYDKDF (reference sequence). This CDR3 reads CATSRRLQQATEAFF.

This chain links TRBV7-9 with TRBJ2-7; the D gene TCRdb calls, TRBD1, cannot be checked with no DNA. The CDR3 totals 13 residues. Per the germline V gene, CDR1 is SEHNR and CDR2 is FQNEAQ (reference sequence). CDR3 residues: CASSPTDIYEQYF.

The chain combines TRBV18 with TRBJ2-5. This CDR3 spans 13 amino acids. Germline assignment: CDR1 KGHSH and CDR2 LQKENI. This CDR3 reads CASSPQGQETQYF.

This sequence joins TRBV5-1 and TRBJ2-1; TCRdb outputs TRBD2, but without DNA this stays unchecked. Germline V CDR1 and CDR2: SGHRS, YFSETQ. The CDR3 totals 15 residues. The CDR3 reads CASSLLEVSRHEQFF. The whole variable domain, remainder taken from reference TRBV5-1 and TRBJ2-1, is KAGVTQTPRYLIKTRGQQVTLSCSPISGHRSVSWYQQTPGQGLQFLFEYFSETQRNKGNFPGRFSGRQFSNSRSEMNVSTLELGDSALYLCASSLLEVSRHEQFFGPGTRLTVL.

V and J are TRBV7-9 and TRBJ1-2; TCRdb returns TRBD1, unconfirmable since there is no DNA. Germline CDR1 reads SEHNR; CDR2 reads FQNEAQ (reference sequence). CDR3 length: 17 amino acids. The CDR3 sequence: CASSLWGQPLANYGYTF.

The gene calls are TRBV18 and TRBJ1-5; the TCRdb call, TRBD1, lacks DNA for checking. The CDR3 contains 14 residues. Germline CDR1 and CDR2: KGHSH and LQKENI. CDR3 residues: CASSPDRGSQPQHF.

The V gene is TRBV7-2, the J gene TRBJ2-7; TCRdb's D call of TRBD2 is untestable without DNA. The CDR3 is made up of 16 amino acids. Per germline, CDR1 SGHTA and CDR2 FQGNSA. The CDR3 spells CASSTGTRTGRYEQYF.

This CDR3 is CASSPGRLSSYNSPLHF. The chain recombines TRBV6-1 with TRBJ1-6; TCRdb's D gene call, TRBD1, goes unchecked for lack of DNA. Germline CDR1 MNHNS, CDR2 SASEGT. The CDR3 contains 17 residues.

The chain has TRBV11-2 and TRBJ2-1; TCRdb indicates TRBD1, and absent DNA this call remains unverified. This CDR3 region has 15 residues. The germline gives CDR1 SGHAT, CDR2 FQNNGV. CDR3 in amino acids: CASSSDSTGVNEQFF.

The chain has TRBV4-1 and TRBJ1-2; TCRdb returns TRBD1, unconfirmable since there is no DNA. Germline loops: CDR1 MGHRA, CDR2 YSYEKL. There are 16 residues in the CDR3. The CDR3 protein is CASSYVGGPLGSGYTF.

V gene TRBV29-1 combines with J gene TRBJ1-2; TCRdb picks TRBD1, but there is no DNA to check that call. This CDR3 is built from 13 residues. Germline assignment: CDR1 SQVTM and CDR2 ANQGSEA. The CDR3 loop is CSANVAGDYGYTF.

The chain combines TRBV12-3 or TRBV12-4 with TRBJ2-3. The CDR3 contains 12 residues. The CDR3: CASSFNADTQYF.

The rearrangement links TRBV5-1 to TRBJ2-5; TCRdb selects TRBD2, and the lack of DNA leaves this call unchecked. Germline V gene sequence: CDR1 SGHRS, CDR2 YFSETQ. The CDR3 is 18 amino acids. The CDR3 loop is CASSQPGLAGPFEETQYF.

V and J are TRBV20-1 and TRBJ2-5; the D call from TCRdb, TRBD1, cannot be confirmed without DNA. This CDR3 region has 14 residues. Germline V gene data show CDR1 as DFQATT and CDR2 as SNEGSKA (reference sequence). The CDR3 protein is CSAFSGRSQETQYF.